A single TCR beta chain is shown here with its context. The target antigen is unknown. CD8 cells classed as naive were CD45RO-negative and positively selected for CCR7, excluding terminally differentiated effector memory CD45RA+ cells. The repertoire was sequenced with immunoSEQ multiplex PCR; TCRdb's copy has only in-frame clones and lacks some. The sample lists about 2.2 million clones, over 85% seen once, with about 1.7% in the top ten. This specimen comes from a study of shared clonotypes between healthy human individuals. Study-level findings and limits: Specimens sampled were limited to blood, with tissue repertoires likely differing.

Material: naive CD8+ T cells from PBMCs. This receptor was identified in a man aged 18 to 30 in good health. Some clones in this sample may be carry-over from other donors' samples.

The CDR3 sequence: CAWTHGLSSSYEQYF. CDR3 sequence (DNA): TGTGCCTGGACACACGGATTATCGAGCTCCTACGAGCAGTACTTC. The chain carries TRBV30 and TRBJ2-7; D gene ambiguous. The germline gives CDR1 GTSNPN, CDR2 SVGIG (reference sequence). The CDR3 totals 15 residues. Trimming pared 4 bases from V and 0 bases from J, leaving 16 bases between.